This T cell receptor (beta chain) was retrieved from a study of T cell responses to AZD1222 COVID-19 vaccine. The protocol was immunoSEQ multiplex PCR, while the TCRdb copy is restricted to in-frame clones and leaves out a portion. The sample yields around 110,000 clones, just over 90% seen once. Per germline, CDR1 MNHEY and CDR2 SVGAGI. Trimming took 2 bases from V and 9 from J; bases not matched to a gene: 10. The CDR3 has 15 residues. This chain uses TRBV6-5 with TRBJ2-1, with 7 bases aligning to TRBD1. This clonotype was sampled from an adult who received the AZD1222 COVID-19 vaccine. The sample here was peripheral blood, taken 28 days after the second AZD1222 dose. Written as DNA, the CDR3 is TGTGCCAGCAGTTACGGGACAGCCCCGGCCGGTGAGCAGTTCTTC. Its protein product is CASSYGTAPAGEQFF.